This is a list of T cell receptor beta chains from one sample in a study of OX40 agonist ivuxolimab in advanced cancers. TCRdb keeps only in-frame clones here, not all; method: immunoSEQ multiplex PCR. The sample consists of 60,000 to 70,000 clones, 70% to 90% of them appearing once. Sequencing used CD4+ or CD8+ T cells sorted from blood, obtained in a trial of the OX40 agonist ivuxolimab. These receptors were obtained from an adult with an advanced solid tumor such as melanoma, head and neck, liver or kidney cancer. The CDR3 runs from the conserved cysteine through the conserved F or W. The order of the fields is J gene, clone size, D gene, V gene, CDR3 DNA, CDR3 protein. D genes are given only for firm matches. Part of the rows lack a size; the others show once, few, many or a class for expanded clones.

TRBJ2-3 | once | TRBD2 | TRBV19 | TGTGCCAGTAGTTCTCGGACTAGCGGGGCAGATACGCAGTATTTT | CASSSRTSGADTQYF
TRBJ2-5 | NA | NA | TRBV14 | TGTGCCAGCAGCCAAGTTGGCAGGGGACGGTGGGAGACCCAGTACTTC | CASSQVGRGRWETQYF
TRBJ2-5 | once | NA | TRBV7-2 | TGTGCCAGCAGCTTAACTTCCGAGACCCAGTACTTC | CASSLTSETQYF
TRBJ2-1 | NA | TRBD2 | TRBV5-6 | TGTGCCAGCAGGCGTCTAGCGGGAGGGCCCCCTGAGCAGTTCTTC | CASRRLAGGPPEQFF
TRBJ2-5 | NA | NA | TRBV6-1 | TGTGCCAGCAGTGGGGCCCCGGGACGGACCCAAGAGACCCAGTACTTC | CASSGAPGRTQETQYF
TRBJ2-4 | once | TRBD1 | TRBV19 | TGTGCCAGTAGTCAACAGGGGGCGTACAACATTCAGTACTTC | CASSQQGAYNIQYF
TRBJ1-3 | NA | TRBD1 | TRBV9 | TGTGCCAGCAGCGAACGAGGGGGCGGAAACACCATATATTTT | CASSERGGGNTIYF
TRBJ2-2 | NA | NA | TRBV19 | TGTGCCAGCACGGACCTAGGCAGGGGGGAAGTCACCGGGGAGCTGTTTTTT | CASTDLGRGEVTGELFF
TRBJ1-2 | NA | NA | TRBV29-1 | TGCAGCGCCGAGGGGGGAACTAACTATGGCTACACCTTC | CSAEGGTNYGYTF
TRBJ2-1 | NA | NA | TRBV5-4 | TGTGCCAGCAGCTTGGGGGCTGACCCTGATTGGAATGAGCAGTTCTTC | CASSLGADPDWNEQFF
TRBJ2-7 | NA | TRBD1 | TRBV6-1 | TGTGCCAGCACCCCCGGGACAGGGGGCGATTACGAGCAGTACTTC | CASTPGTGGDYEQYF
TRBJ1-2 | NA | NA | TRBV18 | TGTGCCAGCTCACCCTCGACAGGCTCTAACTATGGCTACACCTTC | CASSPSTGSNYGYTF
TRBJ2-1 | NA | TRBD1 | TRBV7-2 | TGTGCCAGCAGCGCCCGAACGGGACAGGGTTCGCGTGAGCAGTTCTTC | CASSARTGQGSREQFF
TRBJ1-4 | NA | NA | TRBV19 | TGTGCCAGTAGTATTCACGGGCGGAATGAAAAACTGTTTTTT | CASSIHGRNEKLFF
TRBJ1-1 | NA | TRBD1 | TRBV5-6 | TGTGCCAGCAGCTTGGATCCGACAGGGATCACTGAAGCTTTCTTT | CASSLDPTGITEAFF
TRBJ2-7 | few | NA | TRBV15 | TGTGCCACCAGCGTTGGCCCTTCCTACGAGCAGTACTTC | CATSVGPSYEQYF
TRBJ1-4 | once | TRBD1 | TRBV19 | TGTGCCAGTAGACGACAGGGTATGGATGAAAAACTGTTTTTT | CASRRQGMDEKLFF
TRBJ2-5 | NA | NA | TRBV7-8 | TGTGCCAGCAGCTTAGTAGACAGTCAAGTGACCCAGTACTTC | CASSLVDSQVTQYF
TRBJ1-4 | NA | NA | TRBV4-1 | TGCGCCAGCAGCCAAGTGGTGGTTAATGAAAAACTGTTTTTT | CASSQVVVNEKLFF
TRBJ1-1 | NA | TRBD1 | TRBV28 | TGTGCCAGCAGGTTCGGACAGGGAGAGAAGGTAGAGACTGAAGCTTTCTTT | CASRFGQGEKVETEAFF
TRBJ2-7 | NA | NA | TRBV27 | TGTGCCAGCAGTTTAGCCGACCGTGGCCCCTACGAGCAGTACTTC | CASSLADRGPYEQYF
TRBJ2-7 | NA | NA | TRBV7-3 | TGTGCCAGCAGCTTAATAACGGAGGGCTACGAGCAGTACTTC | CASSLITEGYEQYF
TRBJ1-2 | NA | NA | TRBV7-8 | TGTGCCAGCAGCCCAGTCAGGGGAGACGGCTACACCTTC | CASSPVRGDGYTF
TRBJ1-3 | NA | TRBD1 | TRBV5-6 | TGTGCCAGCAGAAGGGACAGGGGAGTCTCTGGAAACACCATATATTTT | CASRRDRGVSGNTIYF
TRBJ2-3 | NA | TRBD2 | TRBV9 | TGTGCCAGCAGCGCACCGCGGGGGACCGAGGTACAATCCACGCAGTATTTT | CASSAPRGTEVQSTQYF
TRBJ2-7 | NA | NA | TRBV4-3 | TGCGCCAGCAGCCAAGATTCAGGGACCGAGCAGTACTTC | CASSQDSGTEQYF
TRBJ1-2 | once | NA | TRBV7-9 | TGTGCCAGCAGCTGGCCCGGGAATAACTATGGCTACACCTTC | CASSWPGNNYGYTF
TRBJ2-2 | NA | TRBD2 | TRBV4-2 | TGTGCCAGCAGCCAAGATTCTAGCGGGAGTAGCGGGGAGCTGTTTTTT | CASSQDSSGSSGELFF
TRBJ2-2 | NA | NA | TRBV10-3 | TGTGCCATCAGTGAGTCAGCAGGGGGGGCCGGGGAGCTGTTTTTT | CAISESAGGAGELFF
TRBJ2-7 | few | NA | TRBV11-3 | TGTGCCAGCAGCTTAGATAAAGCCTACGAGCAGTACTTC | CASSLDKAYEQYF
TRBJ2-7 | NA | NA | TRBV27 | TGTGCCAGCAGTCCTGCAGGGGTAGTATCGGCCTACGAGCAGTACTTC | CASSPAGVVSAYEQYF
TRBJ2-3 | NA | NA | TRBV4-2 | TGTGCCAGCATCGCGCCAACGGGTGATACGCAGTATTTT | CASIAPTGDTQYF
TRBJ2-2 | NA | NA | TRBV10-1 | TGCGCCAGCAGTTTAGAGCGCACCTCAACCGGGGAGCTGTTTTTT | CASSLERTSTGELFF
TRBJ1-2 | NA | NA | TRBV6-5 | TGTGCCAGCAGTTACAGACAGACCGGGGGCTACACCTTC | CASSYRQTGGYTF
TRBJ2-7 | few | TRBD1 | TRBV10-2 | TGCGCCAGCAGTGACCTCGGGACAGGTCGGTACGAGCAGTACTTC | CASSDLGTGRYEQYF
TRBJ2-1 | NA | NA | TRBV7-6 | TGTGCCAGCAGCCTAGAGAAGGGCACCTACAATGAGCAGTTCTTC | CASSLEKGTYNEQFF
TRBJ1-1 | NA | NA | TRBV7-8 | TGTGCCAGCAGCCCAGCGGTCTTGAACACTGAAGCTTTCTTT | CASSPAVLNTEAFF